This T cell receptor beta chain comes out of a study of beta chain features in type 1 diabetes. Worth noting for this clone: Its antigen is unidentified. In the same sample, other DNA sequences code for this CDR3.

Study-level points and caveats: Cells that show high TCR expression could be over-represented by cDNA sequencing. Moderate but significant shortening of TCRB CDR3s was recorded in all four CD4+ subsets from Type 1 diabetes patients.

Reverse transcribing all isolated RNA meant expressed TCRB transcripts were sequenced. Sequenced by immunoSEQ multiplex PCR; TCRdb stores in-frame clones only, minus some. The top ten clones hold 0.035% to 0.045% of a sample with some 660,000 clones, 11% to 15% of them seen once. Trimming took 4 bases from V and 5 from J; bases not matched to a gene: 4. Germline-derived CDR1 and CDR2 are SEHNR and FQNEAQ (reference sequence). The CDR3 has 14 residues. Specimen: naive CD4+ T cells from blood. This receptor was identified in a man aged 18 to 30 with type 1 diabetes. This rearrangement joins TRBV7-9 to TRBJ2-2, with TRBD1 matching 7 bases. The CDR3 sequence: CASSSSGGTGELFF. CDR3 bases: TGTGCCAGCAGCTCCTCAGGGGGAACCGGGGAGCTGTTTTTT.